The entry below gives a single T cell receptor beta chain sequence along with its context. This clonotype was counted a few times. The target of this receptor is not known. Per-nucleotide qualities are absent, and no much larger clonotype sits a single base away. This specimen comes from a study of response to subunit inactivated influenza vaccine (dated by TCRdb to 2017 to 2018). Turning to the overall study: The study used deep quantitative T cell receptor repertoire profiling to track responses to a trivalent subunit inactivated influenza vaccine.

Paper-wide results and their limitations: According to the authors, only a limited number of new T cells may be recruited by each seasonal influenza vaccination.

To prepare the library, RT-PCR was applied. The instrument was an Illumina HiSeq 2500. TCRdb reran the public reads through fastp at Q25 and MiXCR, keeping productive beta chains. For every CDR3 protein sequence, its rows merge into one entry that carries the most common genes and DNA. Across this sample there are about 500,000 distinct CDR3 sequences, with 16% seen only once. 3% of the sample lies in the top ten. The CDR3, from cysteine to phenylalanine, totals 14 residues. The kept DNA is CDR3 alone, 42 bases in frame from the first base. A distance of 15 bases separates the germline ends of V and J, which lose 6 bases and 4 bases respectively. Per the germline V gene, LGHNA is the CDR1 and YSLEER is the CDR2.

In this chain, TRBV4-3 is recombined with TRBJ1-1; TRBD1 is perhaps the D gene, given 6 matching bases. This clonotype was sampled from a man in his fifties or sixties who received an inactivated influenza vaccine. Donor details come from another sample of the same person, matched by shared clones. Sequencing used CD4+ T cells sorted from PBMCs, obtained roughly 24 months after vaccination. The DNA sequence is as follows: TGCGCCAGCAGAAGGACCTCGGGGGCCACTGAAGCTTTCTTT. Its amino acids are CASRRTSGATEAFF.